This record looks at one TCR beta chain sequence and its context. Its antigen specificity is not known. The record has no base qualities; no much larger clone is one base away. TCRbeta CDR3 regions were amplified from genomic DNA by means of the immunoSEQ Assay, a bias-controlled multiplex PCR. The original methods were these. Nucleated cell counts per sample were estimated from amplification of reference gene primers within the assay. To quantify the absolute abundance of each unique TCRbeta CDR3 rearrangement, sequence reads were collapsed and filtered. For each sample, productive Simpson clonality was calculated by taking the square root of Simpson's diversity index across productive rearrangements. TCRdb obtained this table from immuneACCESS and retained in-frame rearrangements with V and J assigned. These tables miss some clones; where compared with another copy, unresolved V genes account for less than half of the shortfall, and the remainder is unexplained. V and J calls plus clone size are reproduced from that table; the DNA served to infer D and trimming. The sample has more than 250,000 clones on record, about 90% of them singletons. Around 2.1% of the sample is taken by the ten largest.

The sample belongs to a study of blood T cell repertoires in COVID-19 (dated by TCRdb to 2018 to 2021). In terms of the full investigation: The collaborator samples originated in the United States, Italy and Spain and spanned the acute and convalescent phases of COVID-19. The prospective study material was composed of cDNA or gDNA derived from T cells, B-cell-depleted T cells, or PBMCs. The dataset comprised deeply sampled blood TCRbeta repertoires from subjects exposed to, actively infected with, or recovered from COVID-19. The repertoires were released in a freely available public database meant as a resource for research on the immune response to SARS-CoV-2. Samples were obtained from the ongoing ImmuneRACE study (first 160 participants) and from some 1,200 subjects provided by 6 global collaborators. Sample metadata almost always included a de-identified subject ID, COVID-19 status, age in years and sex. HLA class I and class II types, where available, came from metadata supplied by the sample provider rather than from assay-based typing.

CDR1 MGHRA and CDR2 YSYEKL are derived from the germline V gene. V lost 5 bases and J lost 8 bases, and the count of bases not matched to a germline gene is 18. The cysteine opens and the phenylalanine closes a CDR3 of 17 amino acids. Of all the DNA, just the CDR3 is kept, 51 bases in frame from base 1. Study-wide conclusions, independent of this receptor: How much clinical and demographic metadata was included differed by source and by participant, and the metadata was provided uncurated.

Samples from volunteer blood donors who had recovered from COVID-19 were contributed by a second Seattle source. The collaborating institutions used their own protocols to collect whole blood in K2EDTA tubes. For TCRbeta analysis, collaborator samples were shipped as frozen whole blood, as isolated PBMCs, or as DNA extracted from either sample type. The receptor was isolated from a young woman who had recovered from COVID-19. The sequencing input was peripheral blood. Here the chain combines TRBV4-1 and TRBJ2-1, with 7 bases in between that match TRBD1. The nucleotide sequence is TGCGCCAGCAGCTCGCCCCCGAGGGGGCGCATGATTCATGAGCAGTTCTTC. It translates as CASSSPPRGRMIHEQFF.